This T cell receptor beta chain was captured by sequencing in a study of OX40 agonist ivuxolimab in advanced cancers. Turning to the study itself: Ivuxolimab is an agonistic anti-OX40 (CD134) antibody, and patients were treated with it. Enrollees could have had prior anti-PD-1, anti-PD-L1 or anti-CTLA-4 therapy, which roughly 40% had received. Study results and limitations: Expanded clones tended on average to be more numerous among CD8+ T cells than CD4+.

With respect to this clone: Its antigen is unknown.

The germline V gene has CDR1 SQVTM and CDR2 ANQGSEA. CDR3 length equals 14 residues. The table came from immunoSEQ multiplex PCR; TCRdb's copy has only in-frame clones and leaves some out. The sample shows about 22,000 clones, roughly nine tenths of them seen only once. The TCR originated in an adult with an advanced solid tumor such as melanoma, head and neck, liver or kidney cancer. The sample consisted of CD4+ or CD8+ T cells sorted from blood, taken in a trial of the OX40 agonist ivuxolimab. J is TRBJ2-5 and V is TRBV29-1, with D perhaps matching TRBD2 (5 bases). Near its end, the DNA agrees better with TRBJ2-7, so the J call may be wrong. CDR3 protein: CSVEEGGPTYEQYF. DNA for the CDR3: TGCAGCGTTGAAGAAGGCGGGCCTACCTACGAGCAGTACTTC.